Presented here are 21 T cell receptor beta chains from one specimen sequenced in a study of T cell responses to AZD1222 COVID-19 vaccine. Produced via immunoSEQ multiplex PCR; TCRdb's table is partial and in-frame only. Of some 140,000 clones in the sample, around 93% are singletons; the top ten hold around 2.7%. Sequenced here: peripheral blood, sampled on day 0 of AZD1222 vaccination. Receptor source: an adult in good health.

The chain joins TRBV5-1 to TRBJ2-2, with unresolved D. This CDR3 has 16 residues. The V gene lost 4 bases and the J gene lost 7 bases, with 20 bases spanning the gap. The germline V gene encodes CDR1 SGHRS and CDR2 YFSETQ. The CDR3 is CASSPPVGVFGGELFF. CDR3 in DNA: TGCGCCAGCAGCCCCCCGGTTGGGGTATTCGGCGGGGAGCTGTTTTTT.

The chain joins TRBV4-3 to TRBJ1-4, with D tentatively TRBD1 (6 bases). CDR3 size: 16 residues. The V gene lost 0 bases and the J gene lost 10 bases, with 18 bases spanning the gap. The germline CDR1 and CDR2 sequences are LGHNA and YSLEER. CDR3 region: CASSQDPGIGGGKLFF. The CDR3 DNA reads as TGCGCCAGCAGCCAAGATCCCGGGATAGGAGGGGGAAAACTGTTTTTT.

V gene TRBV3-1 (or the pseudogene TRBV3-2) combines with J gene TRBJ2-7; 7 bases map to TRBD2. The CDR3 has 16 residues. The V gene's germline CDR1 is LGHDT and CDR2 YNNKEL (reference sequence). V trimming: 4 bases; J trimming: 0 bases; junction bases outside the gene matches: 9. The CDR3 DNA reads TGTGCCAGCAGCCGGAAGGGTGGGGGGGACTCCTACGAGCAGTACTTC. Its protein is CASSRKGGGDSYEQYF.

A few counts support this clone. The identical CDR3 is also encoded by other nucleotide sequences in the sample. The chain joins TRBV7-2 to TRBJ2-7, with TRBD1 as a possible D gene (5 bases). V was shortened by 1 base and J by 1 base, with 8 bases between the two germline ends. Looked up from germline, CDR1 is SGHTA and CDR2 is FQGNSA. The length of the CDR3 is 14 residues. The CDR3 DNA is TGTGCCAGCAGCTTAGGGGGCGGTTCCTACGAGCAGTACTTC. It is translated as CASSLGGGSYEQYF.

The rearrangement links TRBV6-2 or TRBV6-3 to TRBJ1-1; no clear D. CDR1 is MNHEY and CDR2 is SVGEGT in the germline V gene. The length of the CDR3 is 14 residues. V was cut by 6 bases and J by 5 bases, with 16 bases left in between. Here the CDR3 reads CASSLRRGGTEAFF. CDR3 coding DNA: TGTGCCAGCAGCCTTCGACGAGGTGGAACTGAAGCTTTCTTT.

The V gene is TRBV6-5, the J gene TRBJ2-2; a possible D gene is TRBD2 (7 bases). The ends were cut back, 6 bases at V and 0 bases at J, with 11 bases in the middle. This CDR3 is 15 amino acids long. The germline CDR1 and CDR2 sequences are MNHEY and SVGAGI. In DNA, the CDR3 is TGTGCCAGCAGGGGCGGGGGCTCGAACACCGGGGAGCTGTTTTTT. This gives the protein CASRGGGSNTGELFF.

The chain couples TRBV18 to TRBJ2-7; TRBD2 aligns across 7 bases. Trimming at V came to 3 bases and at J to 4 bases, leaving 12 bases not matched to a gene. Germline CDR1 is KGHSH and CDR2 is LQKENI. The CDR3 totals 16 residues. CDR3 DNA: TGTGCCAGCTCACCGGTTAACGGGAGGACTCGATACGAGCAGTACTTC. Its translation: CASSPVNGRTRYEQYF.

The rearrangement uses TRBV6-4 and TRBJ1-2, with 7 bases aligning to TRBD1. Germline values: CDR1 MRHNA, CDR2 SNTAGT. The CDR3 length is 14 residues. V lost 0 bases to trimming and J lost 7 bases; unmatched junction nucleotides: 5. The DNA of the CDR3 is TGTGCCAGCAGTGACTCGATAGGGGGCGGTGGCTACACCTTC. Its translation is CASSDSIGGGGYTF.

The chain employs TRBV5-1 and TRBJ1-2; D is unresolved. Looked up from germline, CDR1 is SGHRS and CDR2 is YFSETQ. This CDR3 spans 14 amino acids. V was trimmed by 7 bases and J by 0 bases, leaving 13 bases between them. CDR3 amino acids: CASRQEPPNYGYTF. The CDR3 bases are TGCGCCAGCCGTCAGGAGCCCCCTAACTATGGCTACACCTTC.

The rearrangement uses TRBV7-3 and TRBJ1-2, with D perhaps matching TRBD1 (6 bases). CDR1 SGHTA and CDR2 FQGTGA come from the germline V gene. Deletions cut 5 bases from V and 3 bases from J, with 13 bases between. The CDR3 length is 14 residues. This chain's CDR3 is CASSNTGGDYGYTF. As DNA, the CDR3 is TGTGCCAGCAGCAACACGGGGGGCGACTATGGCTACACCTTC. The variable domain in full, completed from reference TRBV7-3 and TRBJ1-2, reads GAGVSQTPSNKVTEKGKYVELRCDPISGHTALYWYRQSLGQGPEFLIYFQGTGAADDSGLPNDRFFAVRPEGSVSTLKIQRTERGDSAVYLCASSNTGGDYGYTFGSGTRLTVV.

The chain joins TRBV5-6 to TRBJ1-1; the D gene is possibly TRBD1 (5 bases). CDR3 length: 15 amino acids. Germline V gives CDR1 SGHDT, CDR2 YYEEEE. V dropped 0 bases and J dropped 6 bases, with 15 bases sitting between them. The CDR3 DNA follows: TGTGCCAGCAGCTTGGCAGTTAGGACACTAGCTGAAGCTTTCTTT. This sequence encodes CASSLAVRTLAEAFF.

J is TRBJ2-7 and V is TRBV4-2; D is undetermined. The CDR3 totals 15 residues. V lost 0 bases and J 3 bases, leaving 12 bases between the germline ends. Germline values: CDR1 LGHNA, CDR2 YNFKEQ. The CDR3 DNA sequence: TGTGCCAGCAGCCAAGATAATAGCCGGTTCTACGAGCAGTACTTC. It yields the protein CASSQDNSRFYEQYF.

The sample holds one count of this clone. The chain couples TRBV6-5 to TRBJ2-1; D unresolved. This CDR3 has 13 residues. Germline V lookup: CDR1 MNHEY, CDR2 SVGAGI. Trimming took 8 bases from V and 2 from J, leaving 10 bases between them. CDR3 sequence reads: CASGMPTYNEQFF. The CDR3 region has the DNA TGTGCCAGCGGGATGCCAACCTACAATGAGCAGTTCTTC.

This sequence joins TRBV12-3 or TRBV12-4 and TRBJ2-7; D not certain. The CDR3 is 12 residues long. With 3 bases removed from V and 7 bases from J, the gap between germline ends came to 10 bases. CDR3 in amino acids: CASSFLGYEQYF. CDR3 in DNA: TGTGCCAGCAGTTTTCTTGGATATGAGCAGTACTTC.

V usage is TRBV6-5 and J usage is TRBJ1-5; D uncertain. V was shortened by 5 bases and J by 6 bases, with 14 bases between the two germline ends. From germline, CDR1 is MNHEY and CDR2 SVGAGI. The CDR3 totals 14 residues. Written as DNA, the CDR3 is TGTGCCAGCAGTCGGACGGGGTTAGGTCAGCCCCAGCATTTT. This codes for CASSRTGLGQPQHF.

This clone appeared a single time. The chain combines TRBV6-5 with TRBJ1-3, with no clear D. V gave up 10 bases and J gave up 3 bases, with 10 bases separating them. The CDR3 is 12 amino acids. Germline lookup yields CDR1 MNHEY and CDR2 SVGAGI. The CDR3 loop is CAITAFGNTIYF. CDR3 in DNA: TGTGCCATCACAGCCTTTGGAAACACCATATATTTT.

The V gene is TRBV27, the J gene TRBJ1-6; TRBD1 matches at 8 bases. The CDR3 is 16 residues long. Per germline, CDR1 MNHEY and CDR2 SMNVEV (reference sequence). V was clipped by 5 bases and J by 7 bases; unmatched bases: 10. Here the CDR3 DNA reads TGTGCCAGCAGTCTCGACAGGGGACGACCAAATTCACCCCTCCACTTT. Protein sequence: CASSLDRGRPNSPLHF.

This clone showed up just once. This chain joins TRBV15 and TRBJ2-7; tentative D call: TRBD1 (5 bases). The germline CDR1 and CDR2 sequences are LNHNV and YYDKDF (reference sequence). Trimming shortened V by 3 bases and J by 2 bases, and 14 bases separated the two germline ends. This CDR3 region has 15 residues. The CDR3 protein is CATSRGKDRTYEQYF. The DNA of the CDR3 is TGTGCCACCAGCAGGGGGAAAGACAGAACCTACGAGCAGTACTTC.

The chain couples TRBV3-1 (or the pseudogene TRBV3-2) to TRBJ1-1; D is perhaps TRBD1 (6 bases). Trimming removed 4 bases at V and 0 bases at J, with 12 bases between. The germline V gene has CDR1 LGHDT and CDR2 YNNKEL (reference sequence). The length of the CDR3 is 15 residues. The CDR3 protein is CASSRTDGMNTEAFF. As DNA, the CDR3 is TGTGCCAGCAGCCGGACAGACGGCATGAACACTGAAGCTTTCTTT.

This chain uses TRBV5-1 with TRBJ2-3, with 8 bases identical to TRBD2. J lost 3 bases, V lost 5 bases, and 5 bases had no gene match. The germline V gene encodes CDR1 SGHRS and CDR2 YFSETQ. This CDR3 is built from 14 residues. CDR3 region: CASRGGLETDTQYF. The CDR3 DNA reads as TGCGCCAGCAGGGGGGGACTAGAGACAGATACGCAGTATTTT.

The chain employs TRBV5-1 and TRBJ2-1; 12 bases fit TRBD2. V lost 4 bases, J lost 7 bases, and 6 bases stayed unmatched. The CDR3 is 15 amino acids. CDR1 and CDR2 (germline): SGHRS, YFSETQ. The CDR3 coding sequence is TGCGCCAGCAGCCTGGGACTAGCGGGCTTAAATGAGCAGTTCTTC. Its protein is CASSLGLAGLNEQFF.